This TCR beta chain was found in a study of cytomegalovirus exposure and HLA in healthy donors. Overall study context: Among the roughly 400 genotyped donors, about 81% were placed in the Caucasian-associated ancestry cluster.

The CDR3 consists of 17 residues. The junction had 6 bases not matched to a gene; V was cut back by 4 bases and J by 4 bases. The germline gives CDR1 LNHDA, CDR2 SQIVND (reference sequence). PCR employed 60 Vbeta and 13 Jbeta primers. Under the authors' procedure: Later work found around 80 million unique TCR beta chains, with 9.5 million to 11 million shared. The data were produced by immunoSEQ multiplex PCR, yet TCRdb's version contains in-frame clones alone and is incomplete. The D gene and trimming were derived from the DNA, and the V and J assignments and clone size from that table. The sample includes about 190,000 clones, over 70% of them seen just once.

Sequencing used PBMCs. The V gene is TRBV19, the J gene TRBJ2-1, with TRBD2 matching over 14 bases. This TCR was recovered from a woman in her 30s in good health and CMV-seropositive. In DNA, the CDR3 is TGTGCCAGTAGTAACCGACTAGCGGGAGGGCCATACAATGAGCAGTTCTTC. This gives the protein CASSNRLAGGPYNEQFF.